Listed here are 25 T cell receptor beta chains from one sample, sequenced in a study of blood T cell repertoires in COVID-19. The table came from immunoSEQ multiplex PCR; TCRdb's copy has only in-frame clones and leaves some out. The sample has about 99,000 clones; around 85% are singletons. Sample: peripheral blood. Source of these receptors: a woman of 80 years or more with active or convalescent COVID-19.

This chain links TRBV9 with TRBJ2-1; 7 bases are a match to TRBD1. Germline V gene data show CDR1 as SGDLS and CDR2 as YYNGEE. With V trimmed by 0 bases and J by 9 bases, 9 bases remained unmatched. The CDR3 sequence is 15 residues long. The CDR3 region is CASSVDEGAFGEQFF. CDR3 in DNA: TGTGCCAGCAGCGTAGATGAGGGGGCGTTTGGTGAGCAGTTCTTC. Based on the CDR3 plus reference TRBV9 and TRBJ2-1, the full variable domain is DSGVTQTPKHLITATGQRVTLRCSPRSGDLSVYWYQQSLDQGLQFLIQYYNGEERAKGNILERFSAQQFPDLHSELNLSSLELGDSALYFCASSVDEGAFGEQFFGPGTRLTVL.

The chain couples TRBV30 to TRBJ2-1; perhaps TRBD1 as D (5 bases). CDR1 GTSNPN and CDR2 SVGIG come from the germline V gene (reference sequence). CDR3 length equals 13 residues. Trimming took off 1 base at V and 3 bases at J, with 7 bases between the two ends. The CDR3 here is CAWSEQVYNEQFF. The CDR3 bases are TGTGCCTGGAGTGAACAGGTCTACAATGAGCAGTTCTTC.

The J gene is TRBJ1-6, the V gene TRBV11-3; no clear D. CDR3 size: 17 residues. Germline CDR1 is SGHNT and CDR2 is YENEEA. The ends were cut back, 0 bases at V and 7 bases at J, with 16 bases in the middle. The CDR3 here is CASSLDRYHRRNSPLHF. The CDR3 DNA reads as TGTGCCAGCAGCTTAGATAGATACCACAGACGGAATTCACCCCTCCACTTT.

The chain combines TRBV28 with TRBJ1-6; D unclear. With 7 bases removed from V and 6 bases from J, the gap between germline ends came to 10 bases. The CDR3 spans 13 residues. Germline CDR1 reads MDHEN; CDR2 reads SYDVKM. CDR3 amino acids: CASIRDFNSPLHF. Here the CDR3 DNA reads TGTGCCAGCATTCGGGATTTTAATTCACCCCTCCACTTT.

The V gene is TRBV19, the J gene TRBJ1-5; D might be TRBD1 (6 bases). CDR1 LNHDA and CDR2 SQIVND come from the germline V gene (reference sequence). CDR3 length: 15 amino acids. Deletions cut 3 bases from V and 5 bases from J, with 14 bases between. Written as DNA, the CDR3 is TGTGCCAGTAGTATTGTGGCAGGGGCTTATCAGCCCCAGCATTTT. This sequence encodes CASSIVAGAYQPQHF.

Within the sample, this clone is medium-sized. The V call is TRBV28, the J call TRBJ2-7, with 10 bases lining up with TRBD1. The CDR3 length is 17 residues. Trimming cost V 1 base and J 3 bases; bases outside gene matches: 9. Germline-derived CDR1 and CDR2 are MDHEN and SYDVKM. The CDR3 protein is CASSLSYWDRGYYEQYF. The CDR3 DNA sequence: TGTGCCAGCAGTTTATCCTACTGGGACAGGGGCTACTACGAGCAGTACTTC.

This chain connects TRBV5-1 to TRBJ1-1; 8 bases are shared with TRBD1. There are 14 residues in the CDR3. Germline CDR1 reads SGHRS; CDR2 reads YFSETQ. V lost 3 bases to trimming and J lost 4 bases; unmatched junction nucleotides: 5. CDR3 amino acids: CASSWTTGGTEAFF. DNA for the CDR3: TGCGCCAGCAGCTGGACCACAGGGGGCACTGAAGCTTTCTTT.

The chain carries TRBV19 and TRBJ1-2; D is possibly TRBD1 (6 bases). Germline CDR1 is LNHDA and CDR2 is SQIVND (reference sequence). Trimming removed 2 bases at V and 9 bases at J, with 13 bases between. The CDR3 spans 13 residues. CDR3 DNA sequence: TGTGCCAGTAGTATAAGGGAGGGGGATCGCTACACCTTC. It codes for CASSIREGDRYTF.

The chain is built from TRBV6-1 and TRBJ2-5; 7 positions match TRBD1. CDR3 length equals 15 residues. Germline CDR1 and CDR2: MNHNS and SASEGT. The trim removed 3 bases at V and 1 base at J, leaving 5 bases unmatched. The CDR3 DNA reads as TGTGCCAGCAGTGACAACAGGGACAGCCAAGAGACCCAGTACTTC. Protein product: CASSDNRDSQETQYF.

The chain couples TRBV5-5 to TRBJ2-3; 10 bases are shared with TRBD2. In germline, CDR1 is SGHKS, CDR2 YYEKEE (reference sequence). The CDR3 loop spans 14 amino acids. V lost 6 bases to trimming and J lost 3 bases; unmatched junction nucleotides: 4. CDR3 region: CASNLAGGTDTQYF. In DNA, the CDR3 is TGTGCCAGCAACTTAGCGGGAGGTACAGATACGCAGTATTTT.

Many counts were recorded for this clone. V and J are TRBV28 and TRBJ1-2; D is unclear. This CDR3 comprises 13 residues. Trimming removed 6 bases from V and 3 bases from J, with 11 bases in between. The germline V gene encodes CDR1 MDHEN and CDR2 SYDVKM. CDR3 DNA sequence: TGTGCCAGCAGCCCCACAGAATACTATGGCTACACCTTC. Translated: CASSPTEYYGYTF.

The chain employs TRBV19 and TRBJ2-2; 10 nucleotides agree with TRBD1. Germline V CDR1 and CDR2: LNHDA, SQIVND (reference sequence). The V and J ends lost 5 bases and 6 bases, in that order; junction bases with no gene match: 6. The CDR3 is 15 amino acids. The CDR3 sequence: CASSALTGGAGELFF. CDR3 DNA: TGTGCCAGTAGTGCCCTGACAGGGGGCGCCGGGGAGCTGTTTTTT.

The rearrangement uses TRBV7-3 and TRBJ1-2; 8 positions agree with TRBD1. The germline V gene encodes CDR1 SGHTA and CDR2 FQGTGA. This CDR3 is 14 amino acids long. V trimming: 5 bases; J trimming: 5 bases; junction bases outside the gene matches: 7. CDR3: CASSGQGLRYGYTF. The CDR3 coding sequence is TGTGCCAGCAGCGGACAGGGTTTACGGTATGGCTACACCTTC.

This chain connects TRBV9 to TRBJ1-3, with D unclear. Germline V lookup: CDR1 SGDLS, CDR2 YYNGEE. V lost 3 bases and J lost 0, with 13 bases in between. CDR3 length equals 16 residues. As DNA, the CDR3 is TGTGCCAGCAGCGCCTCTTACAGCAGCTCTGGAAACACCATATATTTT. Amino acid sequence: CASSASYSSSGNTIYF.

The gene calls are TRBV6-1 and TRBJ1-5, with a possible D match to TRBD1 (5 bases). Germline loops: CDR1 MNHNS, CDR2 SASEGT. V was pared by 6 bases and J by 2 bases, with 14 bases between. The CDR3 covers 15 residues. CDR3 amino acids: CASRHGGSGNQPQHF. Written as DNA, the CDR3 is TGTGCCAGCAGACATGGGGGGAGCGGCAATCAGCCCCAGCATTTT.

This clone was detected once. This chain uses TRBV5-1 with TRBJ2-7; D perhaps matches TRBD1 (6 bases). Germline V lookup: CDR1 SGHRS, CDR2 YFSETQ. Trimming removed 5 bases from V and 3 bases from J, with 12 bases in between. The length of the CDR3 is 13 residues. CDR3 nucleotide sequence: TGCGCCAGCAGGTACCGGGACAACTACGAGCAGTACTTC. Translated: CASRYRDNYEQYF.

The chain is built from TRBV2 and TRBJ1-2, with TRBD1 identical over 7 bases. The CDR3 runs to 14 residues. V lost 1 base to trimming and J lost 6 bases; unmatched junction nucleotides: 5. Germline loops: CDR1 SNHLY, CDR2 FYNNEI. The CDR3 loop reads CASSEGYRGHGYTF. Here the CDR3 DNA reads TGTGCCAGCAGTGAAGGGTACAGGGGACATGGCTACACCTTC.

The chain has TRBV6-5 and TRBJ1-5; D gene unclear. The CDR3 covers 13 residues. From germline, CDR1 is MNHEY and CDR2 SVGAGI. Trimming shortened V by 1 base and J by 7 bases, and 8 bases separated the two germline ends. For the CDR3, the DNA is TGTGCCAGCAGTTACTTGGCGGGACAGCCCCAGCATTTT. Protein product: CASSYLAGQPQHF.

The gene calls are TRBV5-4 and TRBJ2-3; TRBD1 might be the D (8 bases). Germline values: CDR1 SGHNT, CDR2 YYREEE (reference sequence). The length of the CDR3 is 15 residues. Deletions cut 6 bases from V and 3 bases from J, with 17 bases between. CDR3 amino acids: CASIHDRGGTDTQYF. The CDR3 DNA reads TGTGCCAGCATCCATGACAGGGGAGGGACAGATACGCAGTATTTT.

V is TRBV28 and J is TRBJ1-4; D possibly corresponds to TRBD1 (5 bases). The germline CDR1 and CDR2 sequences are MDHEN and SYDVKM. Trimming removed 3 bases from V and 5 bases from J, with 10 bases in between. This CDR3 comprises 14 residues. Here the CDR3 reads CASSFGQGNEKLFF. The CDR3 DNA follows: TGTGCCAGCAGTTTTGGGCAGGGAAATGAAAAACTGTTTTTT.

This chain joins TRBV12-3 or TRBV12-4 and TRBJ1-1, with TRBD1 matching over 9 bases. V dropped 5 bases and J dropped 3; count of bases not matched to a gene: 1. The CDR3 extends over 13 amino acids. The CDR3 region is CASSHRGHTEAFF. The CDR3 DNA reads as TGTGCCAGCAGTCACAGGGGGCACACTGAAGCTTTCTTT.

This chain joins TRBV5-5 and TRBJ1-6; TRBD1 agrees at 8 bases. CDR1 and CDR2 (germline): SGHKS, YYEKEE (reference sequence). V was clipped by 0 bases and J by 0 bases; unmatched bases: 2. The CDR3 runs 17 residues. The DNA of the CDR3 is TGTGCCAGCAGCTTGGGAACAGGGGGCTCCTATAATTCACCCCTCCACTTT. It codes for CASSLGTGGSYNSPLHF.

This chain links TRBV5-1 with TRBJ2-1; possible D gene TRBD2, 5 bases. Trimming removed 0 bases at V and 10 bases at J, with 11 bases between. The CDR3 is made up of 13 amino acids. CDR1 is SGHRS and CDR2 is YFSETQ in the germline V gene. The CDR3: CASSLAAASEQFF. The CDR3 DNA follows: TGCGCCAGCAGCTTGGCCGCGGCTAGCGAGCAGTTCTTC.

The chain combines TRBV28 with TRBJ2-1; possibly TRBD2 for D (6 bases). The CDR3 totals 13 residues. V shed 6 bases and J shed 5 bases, with 11 bases lying between them. Germline V gives CDR1 MDHEN, CDR2 SYDVKM. CDR3 bases: TGTGCCAGCAGGAAGTGGGGGGACAATGAGCAGTTCTTC. Encoded protein: CASRKWGDNEQFF. The full variable domain, completed using reference TRBV28 and TRBJ2-1, is DVKVTQSSRYLVKRTGEKVFLECVQDMDHENMFWYRQDPGLGLRLIYFSYDVKMKEKGDIPEGYSVSREKKERFSLILESASTNQTSMYLCASRKWGDNEQFFGPGTRLTVL.

The chain uses TRBV19 and TRBJ2-7; D gene unclear. The V end lost 5 bases, the J end lost 3 bases, and 11 bases lay between the germline ends. CDR3 size: 13 residues. Germline V gene data show CDR1 as LNHDA and CDR2 as SQIVND (reference sequence). As DNA, the CDR3 is TGTGCCAGTAGTCAAAGACACCTCTACGAGCAGTACTTC. The encoded protein is CASSQRHLYEQYF.